This T cell receptor beta chain stems from a study of early T cells in non-severe SARS-CoV-2 infection. Overall study context: Chains stayed unpaired after sequencing of bulk RNA from unsorted whole blood.

In this sample, this clonotype turned up a few times. The antigen remains undetermined. The study's findings and limits: Reliance on VDJdb matching favored anti-spike CD8 responses; private and CD4 specificities were missed.

The CDR3 is 15 amino acids. The ends were cut back, 5 bases at V and 0 bases at J, with 11 bases in the middle. In germline, CDR1 is SNHLY, CDR2 FYNNEI. Attached unique molecular identifiers marked individual cDNA molecules. TCRdb reprocessed the 5' RACE reads with MiXCR, giving one entry per CDR3 protein. The sample holds tens of thousands of distinct CDR3 sequences, around 9% seen once. This sequence joins TRBV2 and TRBJ2-1; a possible D gene is TRBD2 (5 bases). Material: whole blood. The receptor comes from an adult who was a healthcare worker with PCR-confirmed SARS-CoV-2 infection or an uninfected control (not recorded which). The CDR3 region is CASSRLQSSYNEQFF. CDR3 DNA sequence: TGTGCCAGCAGTCGACTACAGAGCTCCTACAATGAGCAGTTCTTC.